The 24 T cell receptor beta chains below come from one sample, sequenced in a study of blood T cell repertoires in COVID-19. The method was immunoSEQ multiplex PCR; TCRdb's version includes in-frame clones alone and lacks a portion of them. The table lists over 110,000 clones, 84% of them singletons. The sample consisted of peripheral blood. The receptors come from a man between 60 and 75 years old with active or convalescent COVID-19.

J is TRBJ2-7 and V is TRBV6-5; perhaps TRBD2 as D (5 bases). The CDR3 has 14 amino acids. The ends were cut back, 6 bases at V and 0 bases at J, with 12 bases in the middle. CDR1 is MNHEY, CDR2 SVGAGI, per germline. CDR3 sequence reads: CASRHPGSSYEQYF. The CDR3 region has the DNA TGTGCCAGCAGGCACCCGGGGAGCTCCTACGAGCAGTACTTC.

The chain uses TRBV11-3 and TRBJ2-7; tentatively, D is TRBD2 (6 bases). Germline V gene data show CDR1 as SGHNT and CDR2 as YENEEA. Trimming shortened V by 5 bases and J by 0 bases, and 17 bases separated the two germline ends. There are 16 residues in the CDR3. CDR3 DNA sequence: TGTGCCAGCAGCCCAAACGGGGACTTTAGCTCCTACGAGCAGTACTTC. Translated: CASSPNGDFSSYEQYF. The full variable domain, its missing parts supplied by reference TRBV11-3 and TRBJ2-7, is EAGVVQSPRYKIIEKKQPVAFWCNPISGHNTLYWYLQNLGQGPELLIRYENEEAVDDSQLPKDRFSAERLKGVDSTLKIQPAELGDSAVYLCASSPNGDFSSYEQYFGPGTRLTVT.

This clone was seen a handful of times. This CDR3 is CASSLAGTQTEAFF. CDR3 bases: TGCGCCAGCAGCTTGGCCGGGACACAGACTGAAGCTTTCTTT. V gene TRBV5-1 combines with J gene TRBJ1-1; D is perhaps TRBD1 (6 bases). This CDR3 has 14 residues. CDR1 and CDR2 (germline): SGHRS, YFSETQ. Between the trimmed V and J ends, which lost 0 bases and 5 bases, there was a span of 11 bases.

The chain employs TRBV28 and TRBJ2-7; D not certain. The CDR3 consists of 12 residues. The V end was cut by 10 bases, the J end by 4 bases, with 14 bases between. The germline gives CDR1 MDHEN, CDR2 SYDVKM. This CDR3 reads CATASHVYEQYV. The CDR3 coding sequence is TGTGCCACAGCGAGTCACGTTTACGAGCAGTACGTC.

V gene TRBV5-1 combines with J gene TRBJ1-5; 7 bases match TRBD1. The CDR3 has 14 residues. CDR1 and CDR2 (germline): SGHRS, YFSETQ. Trimming took 4 bases from V and 5 from J; bases not matched to a gene: 6. The CDR3 region has the DNA TGCGCCAGCAGCCCCGGGACAGCTTATCAGCCCCAGCATTTT. Its translation is CASSPGTAYQPQHF.

The chain recombines TRBV14 with TRBJ2-1, with D possibly TRBD2 on 6 matching bases. CDR3 size: 16 residues. Per germline, CDR1 SGHDN and CDR2 FVKESK. V lost 5 bases to trimming and J lost 5 bases, with 19 bases between them. CDR3: CASSRTAGRGDNEQFF. CDR3 nucleotide sequence: TGTGCCAGCAGCAGGACCGCCGGGAGAGGGGACAATGAGCAGTTCTTC. The complete variable domain, with remaining parts taken from reference TRBV14 and TRBJ2-1, reads EAGVTQFPSHSVIEKGQTVTLRCDPISGHDNLYWYRRVMGKEIKFLLHFVKESKQDESGMPNNRFLAERTGGTYSTLKVQPAELEDSGVYFCASSRTAGRGDNEQFFGPGTRLTVL.

The rearrangement joins TRBV11-2 to TRBJ2-5; 8 bases are shared with TRBD2. Germline V CDR1 and CDR2: SGHAT, FQNNGV. J lost 1 base, V lost 1 base, and 5 bases had no gene match. The CDR3 runs 16 residues. Here the CDR3 DNA reads TGTGCCAGCAGCTTAGTTGGTAGCGGGATCCAAGAGACCCAGTACTTC. Its translation: CASSLVGSGIQETQYF.

The CDR3 DNA sequence: TGTGCCTGGGGTGACAGCTATGACTATGGCTACACCTTC. Amino acid sequence: CAWGDSYDYGYTF. The rearrangement uses TRBV30 and TRBJ1-2; D might be TRBD1 (5 bases). CDR3 length: 13 residues. V was trimmed by 5 bases and J by 3 bases, leaving 13 bases between them. CDR1 is GTSNPN, CDR2 SVGIG, per germline (reference sequence).

This chain joins TRBV6-5 and TRBJ1-5; TRBD1 aligns across 9 bases. The junction had 5 bases not matched to a gene; V was cut back by 6 bases and J by 2 bases. The length of the CDR3 is 15 residues. Germline V gene sequence: CDR1 MNHEY, CDR2 SVGAGI. The CDR3 sequence is CASRLRTGGNQPQHF. In DNA, the CDR3 is TGTGCCAGCAGACTACGGACAGGGGGCAATCAGCCCCAGCATTTT.

The chain couples TRBV28 to TRBJ1-1, with 11 nucleotides matching TRBD1. J gave up 5 bases and V 5 bases, and 7 bases lay outside the gene matches. Germline CDR1 reads MDHEN; CDR2 reads SYDVKM. The CDR3 consists of 15 residues. The CDR3 protein is CASSPPGQGGTEAFF. CDR3 in DNA: TGTGCCAGCAGTCCACCGGGACAGGGGGGTACTGAAGCTTTCTTT.

This clone is a singleton in its sample. The chain employs TRBV19 and TRBJ1-2; TRBD1 aligns across 7 bases. The J segment lost 8 bases and the V segment lost 3 bases, leaving 12 bases of the junction unmatched. Germline CDR1 is LNHDA and CDR2 is SQIVND (reference sequence). This CDR3 has 15 amino acids. The CDR3 bases are TGTGCCAGTAGTATTGAGACAGGGCGTATGAACGGCTACACCTTC. Translated: CASSIETGRMNGYTF.

The genes are TRBV24-1 and TRBJ2-3; 9 positions match TRBD2. Germline lookup yields CDR1 KGHDR and CDR2 SFDVKD. Trimming cost V 3 bases and J 4 bases; bases outside gene matches: 7. This CDR3 has 16 residues. CDR3 nucleotides: TGTGCCACCAGTGATGCGGGGCGGGGGGGTCCAGATACGCAGTATTTT. This codes for CATSDAGRGGPDTQYF.

This chain joins TRBV7-2 and TRBJ2-7; TRBD2 aligns across 7 bases. The germline V gene has CDR1 SGHTA and CDR2 FQGNSA. This CDR3 has 16 amino acids. V shed 5 bases and J 7 bases; nucleotides not matched to a gene: 17. CDR3 in amino acids: CASSQPGTPTREEQYV. Here the CDR3 DNA reads TGTGCCAGCAGCCAACCGGGCACACCGACGCGGGAGGAGCAGTACGTC.

This chain uses TRBV3-1 (or the pseudogene TRBV3-2) with TRBJ1-5; 8 bases map to TRBD1. J lost 7 bases, V lost 4 bases, and 6 bases had no gene match. The CDR3 loop spans 14 amino acids. CDR1 and CDR2 (germline): LGHDT, YNNKEL (reference sequence). In DNA, the CDR3 is TGTGCCAGCAGCCCTGGGACAGGTAGACAGCCCCAGCATTTT. Translated, it gives CASSPGTGRQPQHF.

Points on this clone: The junction departs from the called germline gene at one end, perhaps through a read error. The genes are TRBV7-7 and TRBJ2-1; 12 positions match TRBD2. In germline, CDR1 is SSHAT, CDR2 FNYEAQ (reference sequence). The CDR3 is 17 amino acids. Here the CDR3 DNA reads TGTGCTAGCAGCCCAAGACTAGCGGGGGACCTCTACAATGAGCAGTTCTTC. It codes for CASSPRLAGDLYNEQFF.

The chain uses TRBV7-9 and TRBJ1-1, with a weak D call TRBD1 (5 bases). Trimming removed 3 bases from V and 1 base from J, with 9 bases in between. Germline-derived CDR1 and CDR2 are SEHNR and FQNEAQ (reference sequence). CDR3 length: 14 residues. The CDR3 DNA reads as TGTGCCAGCAGCTTTGGGGCCCCGAACACTGAAGCTTTCTTT. Encoded protein: CASSFGAPNTEAFF.

This clone is a singleton in its sample. V usage is TRBV5-1 and J usage is TRBJ1-2, with D maybe TRBD1 (6 bases). This CDR3 is 19 amino acids long. Germline CDR1 reads SGHRS; CDR2 reads YFSETQ. V was cut by 0 bases and J by 5 bases, with 26 bases left in between. The chain's CDR3 is CASSLETGTSFPPVYGYTF. Here the CDR3 DNA reads TGCGCCAGCAGCTTGGAGACAGGCACGTCGTTTCCTCCGGTATATGGCTACACCTTC.

The chain employs TRBV11-3 and TRBJ1-3; no reliable D call. This CDR3 region has 14 residues. V dropped 4 bases and J dropped 0 bases, with 7 bases sitting between them. From germline, CDR1 is SGHNT and CDR2 YENEEA. The CDR3 coding sequence is TGTGCCAGCAGCTCAGACTACTCTGGAAACACCATATATTTT. It encodes CASSSDYSGNTIYF. Variable domain in full (rest from reference TRBV11-3 and TRBJ1-3): EAGVVQSPRYKIIEKKQPVAFWCNPISGHNTLYWYLQNLGQGPELLIRYENEEAVDDSQLPKDRFSAERLKGVDSTLKIQPAELGDSAVYLCASSSDYSGNTIYFGEGSWLTVV.

The chain combines TRBV18 with TRBJ2-5; D call uncertain. The germline V and J ends were trimmed by 3 bases and 4 bases, with 18 bases remaining between them. CDR1 KGHSH and CDR2 LQKENI come from the germline V gene. The CDR3 length is 16 residues. CDR3 in DNA: TGTGCCAGCTCACCGCTGATCCAGCTGACGGGAGAGACCCAGTACTTC. Translating gives CASSPLIQLTGETQYF.

This clone was seen just once. The V gene is TRBV9, the J gene TRBJ1-5; D is unclear. This CDR3 spans 14 amino acids. Germline V CDR1 and CDR2: SGDLS, YYNGEE. Trimming pared 0 bases from V and 0 bases from J, leaving 4 bases between. The CDR3 DNA follows: TGTGCCAGCAGCGTAGGGAGTAGCAATCAGCCCCAGCATTTT. It yields the protein CASSVGSSNQPQHF.

The chain carries TRBV6-5 and TRBJ1-3; D may be TRBD1 (5 bases). Germline loops: CDR1 MNHEY, CDR2 SVGAGI. Trimming pared 4 bases from V and 0 bases from J, leaving 7 bases between. This CDR3 has 14 amino acids. CDR3 sequence reads: CASSWGVSGNTIYF. The DNA of the CDR3 is TGTGCCAGCAGTTGGGGCGTCTCTGGAAACACCATATATTTT.

V usage is TRBV10-3 and J usage is TRBJ1-1; 7 nucleotides agree with TRBD1. Per the germline V gene, CDR1 is ENHRY and CDR2 is SYGVKD. With 4 bases clipped from V and 4 bases from J, the junction kept 6 bases outside the gene matches. CDR3 size: 14 residues. CDR3 DNA sequence: TGTGCCATCAGTGGGCCCGCAGGGGGCACTGAAGCTTTCTTT. As protein: CAISGPAGGTEAFF.

The chain links TRBV3-1 (or the pseudogene TRBV3-2) to TRBJ1-3; weak D call: TRBD1 (5 bases). Germline V gene data show CDR1 as LGHDT and CDR2 as YNNKEL (reference sequence). Trimming pared 4 bases from V and 4 bases from J, leaving 17 bases between. The CDR3 contains 16 residues. The DNA for the CDR3 is TGTGCCAGCAGCCTGGGGCAGGGCCCAAGGGGAAACACCATATATTTT. Translated, it gives CASSLGQGPRGNTIYF.

This chain joins TRBV28 and TRBJ2-1, with D possibly TRBD2 on 6 matching bases. The CDR3 sequence is 14 residues long. CDR1 MDHEN and CDR2 SYDVKM come from the germline V gene. V dropped 3 bases and J dropped 5 bases, with 11 bases sitting between them. CDR3 sequence (DNA): TGTGCCAGCAGTTTGGTAGCGGAGAACAATGAGCAGTTCTTC. It codes for CASSLVAENNEQFF.